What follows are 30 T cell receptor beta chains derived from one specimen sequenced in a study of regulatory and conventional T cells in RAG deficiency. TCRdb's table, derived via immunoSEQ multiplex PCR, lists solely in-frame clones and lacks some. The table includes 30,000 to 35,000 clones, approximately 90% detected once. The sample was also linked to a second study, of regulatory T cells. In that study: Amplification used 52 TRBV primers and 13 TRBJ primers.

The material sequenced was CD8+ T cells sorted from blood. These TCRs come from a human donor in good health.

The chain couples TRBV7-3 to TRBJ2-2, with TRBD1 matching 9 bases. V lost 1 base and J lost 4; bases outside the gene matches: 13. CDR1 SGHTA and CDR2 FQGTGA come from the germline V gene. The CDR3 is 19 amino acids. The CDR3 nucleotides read TGTGCCAGCAGCTTAAAAGGCCCGGGACAGGGCCTCATCACCGGGGAGCTGTTTTTT. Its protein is CASSLKGPGQGLITGELFF.

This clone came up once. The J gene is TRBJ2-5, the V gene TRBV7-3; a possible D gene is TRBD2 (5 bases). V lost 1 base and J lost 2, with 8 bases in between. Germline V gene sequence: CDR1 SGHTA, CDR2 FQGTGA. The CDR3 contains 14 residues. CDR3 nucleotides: TGTGCCAGCAGCTTAAGCGGAGGTCAAGAGACCCAGTACTTC. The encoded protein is CASSLSGGQETQYF.

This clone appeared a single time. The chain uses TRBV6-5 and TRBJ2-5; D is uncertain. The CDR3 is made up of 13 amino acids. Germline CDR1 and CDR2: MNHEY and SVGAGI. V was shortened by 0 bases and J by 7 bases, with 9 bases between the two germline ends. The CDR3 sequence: CASSYSPEGTQYF. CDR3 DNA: TGTGCCAGCAGTTACTCTCCGGAAGGGACCCAGTACTTC.

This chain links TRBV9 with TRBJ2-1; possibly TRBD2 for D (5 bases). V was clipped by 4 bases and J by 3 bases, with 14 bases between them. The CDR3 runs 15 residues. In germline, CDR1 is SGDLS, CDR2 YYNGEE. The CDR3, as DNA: TGTGCCAGCAGCCTCCACGGGGAGCACTACAATGAGCAGTTCTTC. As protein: CASSLHGEHYNEQFF.

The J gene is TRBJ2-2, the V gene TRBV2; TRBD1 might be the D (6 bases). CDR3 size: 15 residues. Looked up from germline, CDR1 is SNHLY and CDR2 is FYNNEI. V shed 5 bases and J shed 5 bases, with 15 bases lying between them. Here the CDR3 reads CASSPKQGWTGELFF. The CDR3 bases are TGTGCCAGCAGTCCCAAGCAGGGGTGGACCGGGGAGCTGTTTTTT.

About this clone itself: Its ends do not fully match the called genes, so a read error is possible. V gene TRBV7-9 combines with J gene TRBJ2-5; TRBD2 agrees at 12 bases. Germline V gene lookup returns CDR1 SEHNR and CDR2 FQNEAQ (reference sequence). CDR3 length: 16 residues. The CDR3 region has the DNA TGTGTCAGCAGCCCCCCGAGGACTAGCGGGAAAGAGACCCAGTACTTC. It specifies CVSSPPRTSGKETQYF.

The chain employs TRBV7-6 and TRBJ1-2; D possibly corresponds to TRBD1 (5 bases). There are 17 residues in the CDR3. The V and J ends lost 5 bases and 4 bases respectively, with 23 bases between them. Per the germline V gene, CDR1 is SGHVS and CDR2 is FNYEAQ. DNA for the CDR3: TGTGCCAGCAGCATAGGGGATGGATCTCAAAAGACCTATGGCTACACCTTC. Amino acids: CASSIGDGSQKTYGYTF.

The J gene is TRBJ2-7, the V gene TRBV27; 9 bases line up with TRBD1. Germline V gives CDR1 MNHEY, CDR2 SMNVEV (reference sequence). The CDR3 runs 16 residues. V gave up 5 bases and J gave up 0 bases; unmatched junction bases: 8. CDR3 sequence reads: CASSPRQGDPSYEQYF. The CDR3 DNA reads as TGTGCCAGCAGTCCCAGACAGGGGGACCCCTCCTACGAGCAGTACTTC.

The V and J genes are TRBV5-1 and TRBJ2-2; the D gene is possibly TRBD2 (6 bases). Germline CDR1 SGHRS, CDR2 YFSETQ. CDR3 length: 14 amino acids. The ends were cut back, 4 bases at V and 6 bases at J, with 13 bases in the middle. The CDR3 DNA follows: TGCGCCAGCAGCGCCTCCGGGAGCCCCGGGGAGCTGTTTTTT. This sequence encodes CASSASGSPGELFF.

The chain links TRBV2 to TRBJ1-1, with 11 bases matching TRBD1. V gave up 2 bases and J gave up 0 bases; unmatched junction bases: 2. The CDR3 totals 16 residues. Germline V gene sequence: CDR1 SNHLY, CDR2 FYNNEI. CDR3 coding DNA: TGTGCCAGCAGTGAACAGGGACAGGGGGTGAACACTGAAGCTTTCTTT. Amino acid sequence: CASSEQGQGVNTEAFF.

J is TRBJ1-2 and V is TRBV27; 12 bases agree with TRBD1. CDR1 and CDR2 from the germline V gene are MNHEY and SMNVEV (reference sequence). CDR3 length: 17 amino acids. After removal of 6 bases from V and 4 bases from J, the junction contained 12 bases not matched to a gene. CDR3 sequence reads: CASSPTGTGGSAYGYTF. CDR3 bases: TGTGCCAGCAGCCCAACCGGGACAGGGGGCTCGGCCTATGGCTACACCTTC.

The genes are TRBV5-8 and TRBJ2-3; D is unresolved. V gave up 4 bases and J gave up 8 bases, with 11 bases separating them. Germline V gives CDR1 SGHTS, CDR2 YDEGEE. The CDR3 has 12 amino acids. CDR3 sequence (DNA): TGTGCCAGCAGCCCCCGGTCGGGTACGCAGTATTTT. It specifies CASSPRSGTQYF.

This CDR3 reads CASSAFLIPNTGELFF. The CDR3 DNA sequence: TGTGCCAGCTCAGCTTTTCTCATACCGAACACCGGGGAGCTGTTTTTT. This chain connects TRBV11-3 to TRBJ2-2; unclear D gene. This CDR3 region has 16 residues. In germline, CDR1 is SGHNT, CDR2 YENEEA. Deletions cut 8 bases from V and 0 bases from J, with 16 bases between. The entire variable domain, with the rest obtained from reference TRBV11-3 and TRBJ2-2, is as follows: EAGVVQSPRYKIIEKKQPVAFWCNPISGHNTLYWYLQNLGQGPELLIRYENEEAVDDSQLPKDRFSAERLKGVDSTLKIQPAELGDSAVYLCASSAFLIPNTGELFFGEGSRLTVL.

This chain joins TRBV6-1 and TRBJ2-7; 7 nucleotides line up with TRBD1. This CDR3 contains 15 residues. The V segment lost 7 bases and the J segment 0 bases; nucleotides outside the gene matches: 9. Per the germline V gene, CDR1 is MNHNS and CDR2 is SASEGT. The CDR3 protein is CASNNQGDPSYEQYF. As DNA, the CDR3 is TGTGCCAGCAATAACCAGGGGGATCCCTCCTACGAGCAGTACTTC.

CDR3 in DNA: TGTGCCAGCAGCTTGGGAGTGGGACAGGCCCCAGCGGAGGATGGCTACACCTTC. Its translation is CASSLGVGQAPAEDGYTF. The gene calls are TRBV5-4 and TRBJ1-2, with TRBD1 matching 8 bases. Trimming cost V 0 bases and J 6 bases; bases outside gene matches: 16. The length of the CDR3 is 18 residues. CDR1 and CDR2 (germline): SGHNT, YYREEE (reference sequence).

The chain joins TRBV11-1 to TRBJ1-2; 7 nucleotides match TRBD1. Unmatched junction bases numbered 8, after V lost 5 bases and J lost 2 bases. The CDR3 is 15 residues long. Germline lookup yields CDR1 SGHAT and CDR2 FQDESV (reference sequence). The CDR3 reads CASSGDRDRNYGYTF. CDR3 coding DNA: TGTGCCAGCAGCGGAGACCGGGACAGAAACTATGGCTACACCTTC.

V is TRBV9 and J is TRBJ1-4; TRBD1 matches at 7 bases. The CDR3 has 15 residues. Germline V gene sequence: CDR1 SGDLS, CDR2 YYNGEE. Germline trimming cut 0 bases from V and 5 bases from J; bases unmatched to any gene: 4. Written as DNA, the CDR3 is TGTGCCAGCAGCGTAGGCGGGACAGACAATGAAAAACTGTTTTTT. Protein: CASSVGGTDNEKLFF.

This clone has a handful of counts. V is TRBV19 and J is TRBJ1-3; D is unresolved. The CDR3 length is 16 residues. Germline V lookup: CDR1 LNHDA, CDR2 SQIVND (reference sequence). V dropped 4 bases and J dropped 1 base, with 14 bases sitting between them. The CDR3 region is CASSTLVLESGNTIYF. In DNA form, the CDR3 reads TGTGCCAGTAGTACTCTCGTCTTGGAATCTGGAAACACCATATATTTT.

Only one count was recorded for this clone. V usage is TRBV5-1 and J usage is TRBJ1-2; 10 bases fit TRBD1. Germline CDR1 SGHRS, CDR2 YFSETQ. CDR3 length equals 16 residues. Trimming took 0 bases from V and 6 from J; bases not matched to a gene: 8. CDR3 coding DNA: TGCGCCAGCAGCTTGGCCGGGACAGGGGATCGCGATGGCTACACCTTC. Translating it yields CASSLAGTGDRDGYTF. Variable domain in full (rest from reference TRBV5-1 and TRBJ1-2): KAGVTQTPRYLIKTRGQQVTLSCSPISGHRSVSWYQQTPGQGLQFLFEYFSETQRNKGNFPGRFSGRQFSNSRSEMNVSTLELGDSALYLCASSLAGTGDRDGYTFGSGTRLTVV.

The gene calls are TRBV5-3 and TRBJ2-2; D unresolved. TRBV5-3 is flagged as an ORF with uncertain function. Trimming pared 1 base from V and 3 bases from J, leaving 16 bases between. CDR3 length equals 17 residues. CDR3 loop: CARSLRHTREDTGELFF. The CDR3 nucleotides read TGTGCCAGAAGCTTGCGACATACCCGAGAGGACACCGGGGAGCTGTTTTTT.

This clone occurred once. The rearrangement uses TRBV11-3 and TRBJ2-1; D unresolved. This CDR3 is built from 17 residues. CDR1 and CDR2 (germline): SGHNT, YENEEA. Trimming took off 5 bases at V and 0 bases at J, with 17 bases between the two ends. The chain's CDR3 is CASSPRKGSPSYNEQFF. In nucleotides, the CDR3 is TGTGCCAGCAGCCCAAGGAAGGGTTCTCCCTCCTACAATGAGCAGTTCTTC.

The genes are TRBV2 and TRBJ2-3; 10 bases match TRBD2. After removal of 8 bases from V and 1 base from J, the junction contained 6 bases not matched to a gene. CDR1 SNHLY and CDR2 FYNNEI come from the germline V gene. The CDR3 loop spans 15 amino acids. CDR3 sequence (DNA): TGTGCCAGCGGGGCCGGACTAGCGGGCACAGATACGCAGTATTTT. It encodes CASGAGLAGTDTQYF.

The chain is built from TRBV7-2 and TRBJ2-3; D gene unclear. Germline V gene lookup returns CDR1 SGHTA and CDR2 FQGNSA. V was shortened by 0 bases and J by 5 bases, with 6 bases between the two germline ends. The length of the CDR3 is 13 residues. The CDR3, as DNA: TGTGCCAGCAGCTTAGCCCTCGGAGATACGCAGTATTTT. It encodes CASSLALGDTQYF.

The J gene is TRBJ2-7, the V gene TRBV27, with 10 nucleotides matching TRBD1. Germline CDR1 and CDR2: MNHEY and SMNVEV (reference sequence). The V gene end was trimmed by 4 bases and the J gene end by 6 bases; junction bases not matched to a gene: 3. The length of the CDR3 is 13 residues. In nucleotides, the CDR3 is TGTGCCAGCAGTTCGTGGACAGGGGGCGAGCAGTACTTC. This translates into CASSSWTGGEQYF.

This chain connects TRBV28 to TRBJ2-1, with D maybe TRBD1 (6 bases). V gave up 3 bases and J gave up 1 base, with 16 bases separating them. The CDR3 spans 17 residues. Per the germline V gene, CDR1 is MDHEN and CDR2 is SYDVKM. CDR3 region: CASSFGDRTLSYNEQFF. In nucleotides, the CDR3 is TGTGCCAGCAGTTTTGGAGACAGGACGCTTTCCTACAATGAGCAGTTCTTC.

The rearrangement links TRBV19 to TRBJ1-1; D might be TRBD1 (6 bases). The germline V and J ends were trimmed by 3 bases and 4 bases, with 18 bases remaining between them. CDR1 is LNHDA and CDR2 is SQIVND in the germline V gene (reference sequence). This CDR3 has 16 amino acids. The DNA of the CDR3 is TGTGCCAGTAGTATCCTCCAGGGGATAGAAGGCACTGAAGCTTTCTTT. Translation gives CASSILQGIEGTEAFF.

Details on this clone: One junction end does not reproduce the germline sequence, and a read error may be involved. CDR3 region: CAWSGRGTVRGNGQFF. CDR3 in DNA: TGTGCCTGGAGTGGCCGAGGGACAGTCCGAGGAAATGGGCAGTTCTTC. The chain is built from TRBV30 and TRBJ2-1; 7 positions match TRBD1. From germline, CDR1 is GTSNPN and CDR2 SVGIG (reference sequence). The CDR3 is made up of 16 amino acids. Full variable domain (rest looked up from reference TRBV30 and TRBJ2-1): SQTIHQWPATLVQPVGSPLSLECTVEGTSNPNLYWYRQAAGRGLQLLFYSVGIGQISSEVPQNLSASRPQDRQFILSSKKLLLSDSGFYLCAWSGRGTVRGNGQFFGPGTRLTVL.

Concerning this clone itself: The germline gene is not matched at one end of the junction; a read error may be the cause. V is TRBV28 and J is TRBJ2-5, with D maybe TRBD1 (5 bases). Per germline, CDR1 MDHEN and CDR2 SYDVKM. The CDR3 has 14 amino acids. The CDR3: CASSPPDSQEAQYF. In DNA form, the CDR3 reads TGTGCCAGCAGCCCCCCAGACAGTCAAGAGGCCCAGTACTTC.

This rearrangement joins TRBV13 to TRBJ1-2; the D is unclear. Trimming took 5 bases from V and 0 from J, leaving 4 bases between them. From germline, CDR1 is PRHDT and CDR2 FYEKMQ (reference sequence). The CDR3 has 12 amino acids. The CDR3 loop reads CASSLPNYGYTF. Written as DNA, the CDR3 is TGTGCCAGCAGCCTGCCTAACTATGGCTACACCTTC.

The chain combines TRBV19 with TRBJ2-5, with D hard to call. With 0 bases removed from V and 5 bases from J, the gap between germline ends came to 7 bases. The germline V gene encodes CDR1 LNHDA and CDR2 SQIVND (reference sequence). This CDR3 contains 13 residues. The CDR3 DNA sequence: TGTGCCAGTAGTATAGAAGACGGGGAGACCCAGTACTTC. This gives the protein CASSIEDGETQYF.